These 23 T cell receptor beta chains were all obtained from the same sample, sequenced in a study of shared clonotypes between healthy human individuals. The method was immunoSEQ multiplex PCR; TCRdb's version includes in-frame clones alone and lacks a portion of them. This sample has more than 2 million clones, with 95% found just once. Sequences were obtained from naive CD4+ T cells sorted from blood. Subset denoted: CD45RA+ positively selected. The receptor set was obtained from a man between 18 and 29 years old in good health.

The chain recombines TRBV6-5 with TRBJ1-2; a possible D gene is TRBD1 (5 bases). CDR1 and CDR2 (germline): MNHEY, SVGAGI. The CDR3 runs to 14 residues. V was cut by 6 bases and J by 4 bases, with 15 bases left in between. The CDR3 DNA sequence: TGTGCCAGCAGACCTCGGGGGGGGATCTATGGCTACACCTTC. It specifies CASRPRGGIYGYTF.

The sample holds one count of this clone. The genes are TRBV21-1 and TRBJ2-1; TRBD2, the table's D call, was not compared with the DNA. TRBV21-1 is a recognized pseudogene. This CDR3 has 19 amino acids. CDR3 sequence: CASSRGDSRSSGGPGEQFF. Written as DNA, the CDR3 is TGTGCCAGCAGCCGTGGGGACAGTCGCTCTAGCGGGGGGCCGGGTGAGCAGTTCTTC.

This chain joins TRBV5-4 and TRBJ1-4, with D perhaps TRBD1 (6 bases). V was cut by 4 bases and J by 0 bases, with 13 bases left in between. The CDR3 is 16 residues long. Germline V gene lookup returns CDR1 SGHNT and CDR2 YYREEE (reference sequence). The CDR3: CASSPGGAATNEKLFF. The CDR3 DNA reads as TGTGCCAGCAGCCCCGGGGGGGCTGCAACTAATGAAAAACTGTTTTTT.

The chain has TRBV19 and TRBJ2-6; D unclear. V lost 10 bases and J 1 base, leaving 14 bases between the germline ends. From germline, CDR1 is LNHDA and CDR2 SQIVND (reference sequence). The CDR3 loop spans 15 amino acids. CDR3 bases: TGTGCCACCGTAATTCAGAGATCTGGGGCCAACGTCCTGACTTTC. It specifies CATVIQRSGANVLTF.

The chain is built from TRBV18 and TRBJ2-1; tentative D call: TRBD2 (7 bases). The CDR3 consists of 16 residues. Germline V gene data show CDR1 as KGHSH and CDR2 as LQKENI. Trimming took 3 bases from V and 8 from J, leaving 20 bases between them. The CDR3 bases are TGTGCCAGCTCACCGCGGGTAGGGGGGGTTAAGGATGAGCAGTTCTTC. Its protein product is CASSPRVGGVKDEQFF.

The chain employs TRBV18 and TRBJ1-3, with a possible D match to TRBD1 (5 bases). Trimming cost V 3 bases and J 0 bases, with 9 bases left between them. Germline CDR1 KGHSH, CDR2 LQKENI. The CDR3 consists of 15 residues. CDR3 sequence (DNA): TGTGCCAGCTCACCCGGGGGGAACTCTGGAAACACCATATATTTT. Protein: CASSPGGNSGNTIYF.

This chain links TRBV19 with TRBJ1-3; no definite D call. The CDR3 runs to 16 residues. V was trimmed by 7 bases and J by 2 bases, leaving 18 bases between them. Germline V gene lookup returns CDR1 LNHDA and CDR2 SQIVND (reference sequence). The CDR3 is CASNPGGPGTGNTIYF. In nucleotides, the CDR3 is TGTGCCAGTAACCCCGGAGGGCCCGGGACTGGAAACACCATATATTTT.

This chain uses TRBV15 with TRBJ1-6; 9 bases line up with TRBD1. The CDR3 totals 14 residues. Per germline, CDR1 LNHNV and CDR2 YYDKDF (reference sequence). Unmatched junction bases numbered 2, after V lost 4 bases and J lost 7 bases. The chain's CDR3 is CATSTGQGNSPLHF. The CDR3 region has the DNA TGTGCCACCAGCACGGGACAGGGCAATTCACCCCTCCACTTT.

The chain's CDR3 is CASSQGQGGSSYEQYF. CDR3 nucleotides: TGCGCCAGCAGCCAAGGACAGGGGGGAAGCTCCTACGAGCAGTACTTC. This chain joins TRBV4-1 and TRBJ2-7, with TRBD1 matching 9 bases. This CDR3 spans 16 amino acids. Germline CDR1 and CDR2: MGHRA and YSYEKL. V lost 1 base and J lost 0; bases outside the gene matches: 4.

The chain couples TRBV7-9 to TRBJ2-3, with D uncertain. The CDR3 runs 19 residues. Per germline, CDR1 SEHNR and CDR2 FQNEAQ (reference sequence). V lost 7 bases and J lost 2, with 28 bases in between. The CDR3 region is CASTHLNWSHLYFTDTQYF. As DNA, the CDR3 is TGTGCCAGCACCCACCTCAATTGGTCCCACCTTTACTTCACAGATACGCAGTATTTT.

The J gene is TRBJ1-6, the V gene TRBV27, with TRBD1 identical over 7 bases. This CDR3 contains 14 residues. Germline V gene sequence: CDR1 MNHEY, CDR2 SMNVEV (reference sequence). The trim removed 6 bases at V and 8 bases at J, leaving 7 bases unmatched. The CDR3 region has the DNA TGTGCCAGCAGACTAAGACAGGGAGATTCACCCCTCCACTTT. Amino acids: CASRLRQGDSPLHF.

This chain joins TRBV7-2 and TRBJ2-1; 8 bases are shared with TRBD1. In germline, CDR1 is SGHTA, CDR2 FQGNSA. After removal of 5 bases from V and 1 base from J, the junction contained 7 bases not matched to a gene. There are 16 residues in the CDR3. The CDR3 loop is CASSPGGWGSYNEQFF. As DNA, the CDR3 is TGTGCCAGCAGCCCAGGGGGCTGGGGTTCCTACAATGAGCAGTTCTTC.

DNA of the CDR3: TGCAGCGTTGAAGTATCGGGGGCGTTTGGCTACACCTTC. Translation: CSVEVSGAFGYTF. The chain employs TRBV29-1 and TRBJ1-2; weak D call: TRBD1 (6 bases). The CDR3 covers 13 residues. Germline assignment: CDR1 SQVTM and CDR2 ANQGSEA. V was shortened by 1 base and J by 7 bases, with 13 bases between the two germline ends.

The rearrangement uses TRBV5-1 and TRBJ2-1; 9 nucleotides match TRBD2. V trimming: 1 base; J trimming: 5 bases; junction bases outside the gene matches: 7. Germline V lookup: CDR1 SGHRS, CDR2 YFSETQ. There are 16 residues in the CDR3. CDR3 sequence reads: CASSLMAGGPNNEQFF. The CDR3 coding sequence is TGCGCCAGCAGCTTGATGGCGGGGGGGCCCAACAATGAGCAGTTCTTC.

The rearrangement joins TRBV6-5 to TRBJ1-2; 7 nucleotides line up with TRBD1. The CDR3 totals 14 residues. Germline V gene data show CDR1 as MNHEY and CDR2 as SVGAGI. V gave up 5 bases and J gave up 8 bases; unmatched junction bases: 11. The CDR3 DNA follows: TGTGCCAGCAGTCCATTTGGAGGGGGCGCCGGCTACACCTTC. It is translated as CASSPFGGGAGYTF.

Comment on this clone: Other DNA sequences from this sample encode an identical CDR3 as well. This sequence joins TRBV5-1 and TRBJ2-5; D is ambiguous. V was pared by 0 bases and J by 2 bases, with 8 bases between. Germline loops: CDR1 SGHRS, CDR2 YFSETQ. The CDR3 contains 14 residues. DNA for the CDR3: TGCGCCAGCAGCTTGGGCCGGAGTCAAGAGACCCAGTACTTC. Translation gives CASSLGRSQETQYF.

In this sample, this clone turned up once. CDR3 DNA sequence: TGCGCCAGCAGCCAAGACTATAGCGGGAGAGTAGATACGCAGTATTTT. This sequence encodes CASSQDYSGRVDTQYF. The V and J genes are TRBV4-3 and TRBJ2-3, with TRBD2 matching over 9 bases. Germline loops: CDR1 LGHNA, CDR2 YSLEER. The CDR3 sequence is 16 residues long. V was pared by 0 bases and J by 5 bases, with 6 bases of the junction left unmatched.

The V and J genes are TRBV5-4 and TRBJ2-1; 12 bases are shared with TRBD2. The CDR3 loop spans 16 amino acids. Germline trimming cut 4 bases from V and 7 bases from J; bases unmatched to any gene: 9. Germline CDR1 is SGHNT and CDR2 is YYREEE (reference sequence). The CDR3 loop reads CASSPSSGLAGNEQFF. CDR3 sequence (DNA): TGTGCCAGCAGCCCCTCTTCCGGACTAGCGGGGAATGAGCAGTTCTTC.

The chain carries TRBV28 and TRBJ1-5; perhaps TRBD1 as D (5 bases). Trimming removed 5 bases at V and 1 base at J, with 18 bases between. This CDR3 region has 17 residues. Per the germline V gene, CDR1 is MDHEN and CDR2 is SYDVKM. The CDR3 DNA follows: TGTGCCAGCAGTACCGGGGGGGGATTGCCGAGCAATCAGCCCCAGCATTTT. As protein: CASSTGGGLPSNQPQHF.

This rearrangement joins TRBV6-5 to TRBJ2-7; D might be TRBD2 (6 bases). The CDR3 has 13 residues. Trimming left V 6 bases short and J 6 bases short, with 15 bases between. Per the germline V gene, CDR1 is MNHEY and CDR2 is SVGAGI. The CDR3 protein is CASRSPVGGEQYF. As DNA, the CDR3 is TGTGCCAGCAGGTCCCCCGTGGGGGGCGAGCAGTACTTC.

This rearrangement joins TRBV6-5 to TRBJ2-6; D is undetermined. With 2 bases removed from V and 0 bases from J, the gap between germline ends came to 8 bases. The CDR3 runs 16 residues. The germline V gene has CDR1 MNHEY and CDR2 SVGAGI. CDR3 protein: CASSYRGDSGANVLTF. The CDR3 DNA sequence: TGTGCCAGCAGTTACCGTGGTGACTCTGGGGCCAACGTCCTGACTTTC.

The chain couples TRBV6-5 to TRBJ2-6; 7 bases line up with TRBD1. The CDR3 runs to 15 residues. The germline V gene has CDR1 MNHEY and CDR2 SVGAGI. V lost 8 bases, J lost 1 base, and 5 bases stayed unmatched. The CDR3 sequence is CASGHRGSGANVLTF. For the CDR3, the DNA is TGTGCCAGCGGGCACAGGGGATCTGGGGCCAACGTCCTGACTTTC.

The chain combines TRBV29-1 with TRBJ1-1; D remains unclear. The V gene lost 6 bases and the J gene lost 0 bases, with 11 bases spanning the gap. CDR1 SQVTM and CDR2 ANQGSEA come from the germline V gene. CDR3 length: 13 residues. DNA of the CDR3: TGCAGCGTCGAGGGAGATATGAACACTGAAGCTTTCTTT. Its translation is CSVEGDMNTEAFF. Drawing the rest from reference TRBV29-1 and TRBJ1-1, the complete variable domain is SAVISQKPSRDICQRGTSLTIQCQVDSQVTMMFWYRQQPGQSLTLIATANQGSEATYESGFVIDKFPISRPNLTFSTLTVSNMSPEDSSIYLCSVEGDMNTEAFFGQGTRLTVV.